The rows below give T cell receptor beta chains drawn from one sample of a study of T-cell memory formation after mild COVID-19. TCRdb redid the calling of the 5' RACE reads with MiXCR, one entry per CDR3 protein. This table holds hundreds of thousands of distinct CDR3 sequences, 20% found once. The material sequenced was PBMCs or a T cell subset sorted from them (not recorded which). All receptors derive from an adult woman who had mild COVID-19 (a few samples of this study predate the infection). Cell type and time point are not known. CDR3s include the opening cysteine and the closing phenylalanine or tryptophan. D genes are given only for firm matches. Only part of the rows carry a size: once, few, many, or a class if the clone is expanded.

len | d_gene | j_gene | v_gene | abundance | CDR3aa | CDR3nt
12 | NA | TRBJ2-3 | TRBV6-5 | few | CASSSRWDTQYF | TGTGCCAGCAGTTCCCGGTGGGATACGCAGTATTTT
14 | TRBD1 | TRBJ2-2 | TRBV24-1 | NA | CATSDAQGSGELFF | TGTGCCACCAGTGATGCACAGGGGTCCGGGGAGCTGTTTTTT
13 | NA | TRBJ2-1 | TRBV18 | few | CASSPGGLGEQFF | TGTGCCAGCTCACCAGGGGGGCTGGGGGAGCAGTTCTTC
16 | TRBD1 | TRBJ2-7 | TRBV4-2 | few | CASSQAPQGKTYEQYF | TGTGCCAGCAGCCAAGCCCCACAGGGGAAGACCTACGAGCAGTACTTC
17 | NA | TRBJ2-2 | TRBV9 | NA | CASSVGTGGINTGELFF | TGTGCCAGCAGCGTAGGGACCGGCGGGATCAACACCGGGGAGCTGTTTTTT
15 | NA | TRBJ2-1 | TRBV6-1 | NA | CASSEGRLRYNEQFF | TGTGCCAGCAGTGAGGGTCGTTTGAGGTACAATGAGCAGTTCTTC
18 | TRBD1 | TRBJ1-6 | TRBV24-1 | few | CATSDQRPGQGFGSPLHF | TGTGCCACCAGTGACCAGCGACCGGGACAGGGATTTGGGTCACCCCTCCACTTT
15 | NA | TRBJ1-4 | TRBV24-1 | few | CATSDPRSRDEKLFF | TGTGCCACCAGTGACCCTCGGTCCCGAGATGAAAAACTGTTTTTT
15 | TRBD2 | TRBJ2-1 | TRBV6-6 | many | CASGLAGETYNEQFF | TGTGCCAGCGGATTGGCGGGAGAGACCTACAATGAGCAGTTCTTC
13 | TRBD1 | TRBJ2-4 | TRBV5-1 | NA | CASNQGRGNIQYF | TGCGCCAGCAACCAGGGCAGGGGGAACATTCAGTACTTC
14 | NA | TRBJ2-5 | TRBV7-8 | NA | CASSFRFLQETQYF | TGTGCCAGCAGCTTCAGGTTCCTCCAAGAGACCCAGTACTTC
14 | NA | TRBJ1-1 | TRBV4-1 | NA | CASSQSDLNTEAFF | TGCGCCAGCAGCCAATCCGACTTGAACACTGAAGCTTTCTTT
15 | TRBD1 | TRBJ1-4 | TRBV12-3/TRBV12-4 | NA | CASSYRQGGNEKLFF | TGTGCCAGCAGTTACCGACAGGGGGGGAATGAAAAACTGTTTTTT
14 | NA | TRBJ2-7 | TRBV6-2/TRBV6-3 | NA | CASSYTGVSNEQYF | TGTGCCAGCAGTTACACGGGGGTTTCCAACGAGCAGTACTTC
12 | NA | TRBJ1-2 | TRBV20-1 | NA | CSASSLDYGYTF | TGCAGTGCTAGTTCGTTGGACTATGGCTACACCTTC
18 | TRBD1 | TRBJ2-3 | TRBV7-9 | few | CASSLPTGQGIGTDTQYF | TGTGCCAGCAGCTTACCAACGGGACAGGGGATTGGGACAGATACGCAGTATTTT
13 | NA | TRBJ2-5 | TRBV5-1 | NA | CASSTFDQETQYF | TGCGCCAGCAGCACGTTTGACCAAGAGACCCAGTACTTC
15 | TRBD1 | TRBJ2-7 | TRBV25-1 | many | CASSAMNRGSYEQYF | TGTGCCAGCAGTGCAATGAACAGGGGTTCGTACGAGCAGTACTTC
18 | NA | TRBJ1-4 | TRBV7-9 | NA | CASSLARTDSATNEKLFF | TGTGCCAGCAGCTTAGCCCGAACGGACAGCGCAACTAATGAAAAACTGTTTTTT
17 | TRBD2 | TRBJ2-7 | TRBV6-5 | NA | CASSRTRRLASSYEQYF | TGTGCCAGCAGTCGTACCCGGCGACTAGCGAGCTCCTACGAGCAGTACTTC
14 | TRBD2 | TRBJ2-3 | TRBV30 | NA | CAWSVAGALDTQYF | TGTGCCTGGAGTGTAGCGGGAGCCCTAGATACGCAGTATTTT
15 | NA | TRBJ1-5 | TRBV24-1 | few | CATSLGGGSNQPQHF | TGTGCCACCAGTCTGGGGGGAGGGAGCAATCAGCCCCAGCATTTT
13 | NA | TRBJ1-5 | TRBV27 | few | CASGRIGNQPQHF | TGTGCCAGCGGCCGAATTGGAAATCAGCCCCAGCATTTT
16 | TRBD2 | TRBJ2-1 | TRBV25-1 | few | CASSEWAGVESNEQFF | TGTGCCAGCAGTGAATGGGCGGGAGTCGAGTCCAATGAGCAGTTCTTC
18 | NA | TRBJ2-5 | TRBV7-3 | NA | CASSPSFREEGLQETQYF | TGTGCCAGCAGCCCATCATTTAGAGAGGAGGGGTTGCAAGAGACCCAGTACTTC
15 | TRBD2 | TRBJ2-3 | TRBV4-1 | NA | CASSLRGRETDTQYF | TGCGCCAGCAGCCTACGGGGGAGGGAAACAGATACGCAGTATTTT
18 | NA | TRBJ2-3 | TRBV24-1 | NA | CATSDFLHRDGGMDTQYF | TGTGCCACCAGTGATTTCCTACACCGGGACGGAGGGATGGATACGCAGTATTTT
12 | NA | TRBJ2-7 | TRBV20-1 | few | CSARDRAHEQYF | TGCAGTGCTAGAGACAGGGCCCACGAGCAGTACTTC
15 | NA | TRBJ1-1 | TRBV2 | many | CASSERTDMYTEAFF | TGTGCCAGCAGCGAAAGGACAGACATGTACACTGAAGCTTTCTTT
15 | NA | TRBJ1-1 | TRBV6-6 | few | CASSYSDRGPSEAFF | TGTGCCAGCAGTTACTCCGACAGAGGGCCCAGTGAAGCTTTCTTT
15 | NA | TRBJ1-2 | TRBV5-1 | few | CASSLSWTLNYGYTF | TGCGCCAGCAGCTTGAGTTGGACACTCAACTATGGCTACACCTTC
15 | NA | TRBJ2-7 | TRBV6-5 | NA | CASSYAGTSTYEQYF | TGTGCCAGCAGTTACGCAGGGACTTCCACCTACGAGCAGTACTTC
15 | TRBD1 | TRBJ2-7 | TRBV24-1 | many | CATSEGGAGGYEQYF | TGTGCCACCAGTGAAGGGGGTGCAGGGGGCTACGAGCAGTACTTC
14 | NA | TRBJ2-3 | TRBV6-1 | few | CASSGPGHTDTQYF | TGTGCCAGCAGTGGCCCGGGACATACAGATACGCAGTATTTT
15 | TRBD1 | TRBJ1-2 | TRBV5-1 | NA | CASSLAADRVDGYTF | TGCGCCAGCAGCTTGGCCGCGGACAGGGTCGATGGCTACACCTTC
14 | TRBD1 | TRBJ2-7 | TRBV5-4 | NA | CASSFGRTGGTRYF | TGTGCCAGCAGCTTCGGAAGGACAGGGGGAACTAGGTACTTC
17 | TRBD1 | TRBJ1-3 | TRBV7-6 | many | CASSSQTGGTSGNTIYF | TGTGCCAGCAGCTCCCAGACAGGGGGCACCTCTGGAAACACCATATATTTT
14 | NA | TRBJ2-7 | TRBV7-9 | few | CASSLGVSNYEQYF | TGTGCCAGCAGCTTAGGGGTAAGCAACTACGAGCAGTACTTC
18 | TRBD2 | TRBJ2-3 | TRBV27 | NA | CASSLYLGLAGGGDTQYF | TGTGCCAGCAGTTTATACCTGGGACTAGCGGGAGGTGGGGATACGCAGTATTTT